The 21 T cell receptor beta chains in this list originate from one sample, sequenced in a study of T cell clonality in common variable immunodeficiency. Produced via immunoSEQ multiplex PCR; TCRdb's table is partial and in-frame only. Singletons are absent from the sample, which has around 55,000 clones. The material sequenced was peripheral blood mononuclear cells. The source of these receptors is a person aged 18-69 years in good health.

At least ten counts were recorded for this clone. The read falls 3 residues short of the CDR3 end, and the missing part is taken from the germline J gene. V usage is TRBV6-2 or TRBV6-3 and J usage is TRBJ1-2; D uncertain. Germline CDR1 is MNHEY and CDR2 is SVGEGT. There are 13 residues in the CDR3. Trimming pared 6 bases from V and 3 bases from J, leaving 11 bases between. The CDR3 sequence is CASSPGDYYGYTF. Incomplete CDR3 DNA: TGTGCCAGCAGCCCCGGGGATTACTATGGC.

This clone was seen at least ten times. The CDR3 end falls 3 residues outside the read, so it is completed with the germline J gene. This chain connects TRBV19 to TRBJ1-2, with 7 bases matching TRBD1. The CDR3 is 15 amino acids. V dropped 11 bases and J dropped 2; count of bases not matched to a gene: 14. Germline CDR1 and CDR2: LNHDA and SQIVND (reference sequence). Incomplete CDR3 DNA: TGTGCCTCACGTCTACCGGGACAGCTAAACTATGGC. Translated, it gives CASRLPGQLNYG. The whole CDR3 sequence reads CASRLPGQLNYGYTF.

This clone was counted ten times or more. Read data end 3 residues before the CDR3 end; the end is taken from the germline J gene. The chain joins TRBV9 to TRBJ2-1; TRBD2 matches at 10 bases. The CDR3 is 16 residues long. Germline trimming cut 0 bases from V and 4 bases from J; bases unmatched to any gene: 4. Germline CDR1 and CDR2: SGDLS and YYNGEE. The CDR3 sequence: CASSVGSGRAYNEQFF. The sequenced part of the CDR3 DNA is TGTGCCAGCAGCGTAGGGAGCGGGAGGGCGTACAATGAG.

The sample holds many counts of this clone. The read ends 3 residues shy of where the CDR3 ends; the end is completed using the germline J gene. The chain employs TRBV7-3 and TRBJ2-4, with 10 bases that match TRBD2. Germline assignment: CDR1 SGHTA and CDR2 FQGTGA. The CDR3 totals 17 residues. The trim removed 5 bases at V and 1 base at J, leaving 8 bases unmatched. The CDR3 is CASSPGGGLAAKNIQYF. Partial CDR3 DNA: TGTGCCAGCAGCCCCGGGGGGGGACTAGCGGCCAAAAACATT.

This clone was observed many times. The observed sequence ends 3 residues before the CDR3 terminus, with the missing tail filled in from the germline J gene. This chain links TRBV30 with TRBJ2-7; D possibly corresponds to TRBD2 (6 bases). The length of the CDR3 is 13 residues. V gave up 2 bases and J gave up 2 bases, with 10 bases separating them. The V gene's germline CDR1 is GTSNPN and CDR2 SVGIG (reference sequence). CDR3 amino acids: CAWSSGGAYEQYF. The sequenced part of the CDR3 DNA is TGTGCCTGGAGTTCCGGCGGGGCCTACGAG.

This clone was observed a few times. The DNA ends 3 residues before the CDR3 does, and the rest of the CDR3 is filled in from the germline J gene. The chain couples TRBV11-3 to TRBJ1-1, with D uncertain. This CDR3 has 11 residues. Germline values: CDR1 SGHNT, CDR2 YENEEA. Trimming shortened V by 6 bases and J by 7 bases, and 9 bases separated the two germline ends. Incomplete CDR3 DNA: TGTGCCAGCAGTGGAGGCGGTGAA. Its translation is CASSGGGE. The CDR3 reads in full as CASSGGGEAFF.

As to this clone: Read data end 3 residues before the CDR3 end; the end is taken from the germline J gene. The chain combines TRBV7-9 with TRBJ1-1, with 7 bases aligning to TRBD1. The germline V gene has CDR1 SEHNR and CDR2 FQNEAQ (reference sequence). This CDR3 region has 13 residues. The CDR3 bases that were read are TGTGCCAGCAGCTTACAGGGGGAGCACGGA. Translated, it gives CASSLQGEHG. The complete CDR3 reads CASSLQGEHGAFF.

This clone was seen ten or more times. The read ends 3 residues shy of where the CDR3 ends; the end is completed using the germline J gene. The gene calls are TRBV2 and TRBJ2-5; 10 nucleotides match TRBD2. Per the germline V gene, CDR1 is SNHLY and CDR2 is FYNNEI. The V gene end was trimmed by 2 bases and the J gene end by 7 bases; junction bases not matched to a gene: 10. The CDR3 has 16 residues. CDR3 DNA (partial): TGTGCCAGCAGTGAACTACTAGCGGGGACAGGAGGGACC. This translates into CASSELLAGTGGT. The whole CDR3 is CASSELLAGTGGTQYF. The variable domain in full, with the rest retrieved from reference TRBV2 and TRBJ2-5, is EPEVTQTPSHQVTQMGQEVILRCVPISNHLYFYWYRQILGQKVEFLVSFYNNEISEKSEIFDDQFSVERPDGSNFTLKIRSTKLEDSAMYFCASSELLAGTGGTQYFGPGTRLLVL.

This clone was counted ten times or more. The CDR3 DNA, read in part, is TGTGCCAGCAGTGACTCCGCAGGTAGCAATCAGCCC. Residues: CASSDSAGSNQP. The entire CDR3 sequence reads CASSDSAGSNQPQHF. The chain couples TRBV6-4 to TRBJ1-5; D not certain. The read gets to within 3 residues of the CDR3 end, and the germline J gene fills in the rest. CDR1 and CDR2 from the germline V gene are MRHNA and SNTAGT. The CDR3 is made up of 15 amino acids. V lost 0 bases to trimming and J lost 0 bases, with 6 bases between them.

About this clone itself: Read coverage stops 3 residues before the CDR3 terminus; the germline J gene supplies the remainder. This chain joins TRBV7-2 and TRBJ2-2; 8 bases are shared with TRBD1. The germline V gene encodes CDR1 SGHTA and CDR2 FQGNSA. The CDR3 spans 15 residues. Incomplete CDR3 DNA: TGTGCCAGCAGCCCCAACAGGGGGACGAATGAAAAG. Amino acid sequence: CASSPNRGTNEK. The whole CDR3 reads CASSPNRGTNEKLFF.

This clone has at least ten counts. Mismatch with germline at one junction end may stem from a read error. The read terminates 3 residues ahead of where the CDR3 ends, so the germline J gene completes it. The V and J genes are TRBV7-8 and TRBJ2-3, with no clear D. CDR3 length equals 14 residues. The germline gives CDR1 SGHVS, CDR2 FQNEAQ. CDR3 residues: CANSPETAADTQYF. CDR3 DNA, as far as it was read: TGTGCCAACAGCCCAGAGACTGCCGCAGATACG.

This clone was recorded many times. The missing CDR3 end, 3 residues past where the read stops, is filled in from the germline J gene. The genes are TRBV28 and TRBJ2-6; D remains unclear. This CDR3 comprises 16 residues. CDR1 and CDR2 from the germline V gene are MDHEN and SYDVKM. V was cut by 5 bases and J by 0 bases, with 11 bases left in between. CDR3 in amino acids: CASSQLLLSGANVLTF. The CDR3 bases that were read are TGTGCCAGCAGTCAACTCCTACTCTCTGGGGCCAACGTC. The full variable domain, rest sourced from reference TRBV28 and TRBJ2-6, is DVKVTQSSRYLVKRTGEKVFLECVQDMDHENMFWYRQDPGLGLRLIYFSYDVKMKEKGDIPEGYSVSREKKERFSLILESASTNQTSMYLCASSQLLLSGANVLTFGAGSRLTVL.

In its sample, this clone was seen a few times. Coverage ceases 3 residues before the CDR3 finishes, and the germline J gene fills in the end. The chain carries TRBV7-2 and TRBJ1-2; D is ambiguous. There are 15 residues in the CDR3. The germline V gene has CDR1 SGHTA and CDR2 FQGNSA. The sequenced part of the CDR3 DNA is TGTGCCAGCAGCCCCGCCGGGTTCTCCTACAATGAC. The encoded protein is CASSPAGFSYND. The complete CDR3 sequence is CASSPAGFSYNDYTF.

Ten or more counts support this clone. From the germline J gene comes the end of the CDR3, since the read stops 3 residues before it. The rearrangement links TRBV20-1 to TRBJ2-1; 8 bases align to TRBD2. Germline V CDR1 and CDR2: DFQATT, SNEGSKA (reference sequence). Germline trimming cut 1 base from V and 1 base from J; bases unmatched to any gene: 3. The CDR3 consists of 15 residues. CDR3 DNA, as far as it was read: TGCAGTGCTAGAGTGAGCGGGAGTTCCTACAATGAG. Residues: CSARVSGSSYNE. The complete CDR3 sequence is CSARVSGSSYNEQFF.

At least ten counts were recorded for this clone. With the read ending 3 residues before the CDR3 end, the germline J gene is used to fill in that end. The chain couples TRBV19 to TRBJ2-1, with 11 bases aligning to TRBD2. The ends lost 8 bases at V and 9 bases at J; junction bases unmatched: 15. This CDR3 is 16 amino acids long. CDR1 and CDR2 from the germline V gene are LNHDA and SQIVND (reference sequence). Here the CDR3 reads CASSSKTSGIRGEQFF. Incomplete CDR3 DNA: TGTGCCAGTTCTTCCAAGACTAGCGGGATAAGAGGTGAG. Looking up the rest from reference TRBV19 and TRBJ2-1 gives the full variable domain: DGGITQSPKYLFRKEGQNVTLSCEQNLNHDAMYWYRQDPGQGLRLIYYSQIVNDFQKGDIAEGYSVSREKKESFPLTVTSAQKNPTAFYLCASSSKTSGIRGEQFFGPGTRLTVL.

This clone was counted at least ten times. The read stops 3 residues short of the end of the CDR3; the missing end is completed from the germline J gene. The chain has TRBV19 and TRBJ2-3, with 11 nucleotides matching TRBD2. The V segment lost 1 base and the J segment 0 bases; nucleotides outside the gene matches: 6. In germline, CDR1 is LNHDA, CDR2 SQIVND (reference sequence). CDR3 length: 18 amino acids. CDR3 DNA, as far as it was read: TGTGCCAGTAGTATAGTTAGCGGGGGGGCCTCGAGCACAGATACG. Translation gives CASSIVSGGASSTDT. The full-length CDR3 reads as CASSIVSGGASSTDTQYF.

This clone came up many times. The read falls 3 residues short of the CDR3 end, and the missing part is taken from the germline J gene. This rearrangement joins TRBV6-1 to TRBJ2-1; D unclear. The ends were cut back, 1 base at V and 8 bases at J, with 3 bases in the middle. This CDR3 spans 11 amino acids. Germline assignment: CDR1 MNHNS and CDR2 SASEGT. CDR3 protein: CASSEVYEQFF. Incomplete CDR3 DNA: TGTGCCAGCAGTGAAGTCTATGAG.

This clone was detected ten times or more. The read finishes 3 residues shy of the CDR3 end, and the germline J gene is used to complete it. This rearrangement joins TRBV6-1 to TRBJ2-3; 8 bases map to TRBD2. Looked up from germline, CDR1 is MNHNS and CDR2 is SASEGT. J lost 7 bases, V lost 2 bases, and 14 bases had no gene match. The CDR3 sequence is 17 residues long. CDR3: CASSEMSGGFGWNTQYF. The covered CDR3 bases are TGTGCCAGCAGTGAAATGAGCGGGGGCTTTGGGTGGAATACG.

Ten or more counts support this clone. The CDR3 end lies 3 residues beyond the end of the read and is filled in from the germline J gene. The chain uses TRBV19 and TRBJ1-3; D not resolved. There are 14 residues in the CDR3. Trimming stripped 2 bases from V and 2 bases from J, with 7 bases between. Germline CDR1 reads LNHDA; CDR2 reads SQIVND (reference sequence). Incomplete CDR3 DNA: TGTGCCAGTAGTATAAGACTCGCTGGAAACACC. Translation: CASSIRLAGNT. The entire CDR3 protein reads CASSIRLAGNTIYF.

This clone was seen at least ten times. The observed sequence ends 3 residues before the CDR3 terminus, with the missing tail filled in from the germline J gene. V is TRBV7-2 and J is TRBJ2-7; 9 bases are a match to TRBD2. With V trimmed by 5 bases and J by 3 bases, 5 bases remained unmatched. The CDR3 has 14 amino acids. Germline CDR1 reads SGHTA; CDR2 reads FQGNSA. The CDR3 reads CASSPASGIYEQYF. The sequenced part of the CDR3 DNA is TGTGCCAGCAGCCCCGCTAGCGGGATCTACGAG.

This clone was detected many times. The read is 3 residues too short to cover the CDR3 end, so that end is filled in from the germline J gene. The V and J genes are TRBV30 and TRBJ1-2, with a tentative D call TRBD1 (6 bases). CDR1 GTSNPN and CDR2 SVGIG come from the germline V gene (reference sequence). There are 11 residues in the CDR3. CDR3 sequence reads: CAWMDRRGYTF. The DNA read from the CDR3 is TGTGCCTGGATGGACAGAAGAGGC.